Listed here are 5 T cell receptor beta chains from one sample, sequenced in a study of T cell repertoires in cytomegalovirus infection. Antigens of these TCRs are unknown. Each CDR3 protein gets one entry after TCRdb re-called the reads with MiXCR. The sample carries around 900,000 distinct CDR3 sequences, approximately 31% recorded once. The source was cultured CD8+ T cells from PBMCs, collected from culture after CMV antigen stimulation. Every receptor here comes from a human donor in good health (CMV status not recorded). Some clones in this sample may be carry-over from other donors' samples.

This clonotype was counted only a few times. CDR3 amino acids: CATSDSDRVSTDTQYF. The DNA of the CDR3 is TGTGCCACCAGTGATTCGGACAGGGTTAGCACAGATACGCAGTATTTT. The rearrangement uses TRBV24-1 and TRBJ2-3; 8 positions match TRBD1. Germline loops: CDR1 KGHDR, CDR2 SFDVKD. This CDR3 is 16 amino acids long. Trimming took 2 bases from V and 0 from J; bases not matched to a gene: 3.

This clonotype was seen a few times. The rearrangement joins TRBV7-9 to TRBJ1-1, with 8 positions matching TRBD1. From germline, CDR1 is SEHNR and CDR2 FQNEAQ (reference sequence). The CDR3 has 16 amino acids. The ends lost 5 bases at V and 2 bases at J; junction bases unmatched: 10. The CDR3 sequence is CASSATGTGFNTEAFF. The CDR3 coding sequence is TGTGCCAGCAGCGCGACGGGGACAGGCTTTAACACTGAAGCTTTCTTT.

CDR3 loop: CASSSDGSFYSNQPQHF. The CDR3 nucleotides read TGTGCCAGCAGCTCGGACGGATCTTTTTATAGCAATCAGCCCCAGCATTTT. The chain couples TRBV7-9 to TRBJ1-5, with D unresolved. CDR3 length: 17 residues. Germline V gene data show CDR1 as SEHNR and CDR2 as FQNEAQ (reference sequence). Trimming took off 4 bases at V and 0 bases at J, with 16 bases between the two ends.

V and J are TRBV7-6 and TRBJ2-5, with a tentative D call TRBD1 (5 bases). CDR3 length equals 15 residues. Germline CDR1 reads SGHVS; CDR2 reads FNYEAQ. V was trimmed by 7 bases and J by 1 base, leaving 16 bases between them. CDR3 loop: CASMGKGYSQETQYF. CDR3 in DNA: TGTGCCAGCATGGGGAAGGGGTACAGCCAAGAGACCCAGTACTTC.

This clonotype was counted between two and nine times. The rearrangement links TRBV6-5 to TRBJ2-1; 9 bases agree with TRBD2. The CDR3 consists of 14 residues. V gave up 6 bases and J gave up 4 bases; unmatched junction bases: 4. The germline CDR1 and CDR2 sequences are MNHEY and SVGAGI. The chain's CDR3 is CASRKAGGYNEQFF. CDR3 nucleotides: TGTGCCAGCAGAAAAGCGGGGGGTTACAATGAGCAGTTCTTC.